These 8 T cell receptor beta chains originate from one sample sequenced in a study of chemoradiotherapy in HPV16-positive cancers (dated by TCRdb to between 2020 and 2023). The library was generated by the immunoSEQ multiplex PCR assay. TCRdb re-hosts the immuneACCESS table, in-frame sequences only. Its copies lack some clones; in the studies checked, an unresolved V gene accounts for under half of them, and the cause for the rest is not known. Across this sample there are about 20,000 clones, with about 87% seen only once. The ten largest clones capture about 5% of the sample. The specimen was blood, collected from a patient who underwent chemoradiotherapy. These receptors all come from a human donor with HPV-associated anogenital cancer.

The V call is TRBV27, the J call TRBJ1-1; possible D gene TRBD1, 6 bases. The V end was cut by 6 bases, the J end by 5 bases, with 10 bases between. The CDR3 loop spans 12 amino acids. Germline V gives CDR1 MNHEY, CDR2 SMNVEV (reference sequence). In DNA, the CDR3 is TGTGCCAGCAGCAGGGGCACTACTGAAGCTTTCTTT. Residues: CASSRGTTEAFF.

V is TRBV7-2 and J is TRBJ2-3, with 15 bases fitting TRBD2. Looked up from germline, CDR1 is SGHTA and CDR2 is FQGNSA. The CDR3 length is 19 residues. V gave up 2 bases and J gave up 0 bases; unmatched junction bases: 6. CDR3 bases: TGTGCCAGCAGCTTAAGGGGGACTAGCGGGGGGTCTAGCACAGATACGCAGTATTTT. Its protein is CASSLRGTSGGSSTDTQYF.

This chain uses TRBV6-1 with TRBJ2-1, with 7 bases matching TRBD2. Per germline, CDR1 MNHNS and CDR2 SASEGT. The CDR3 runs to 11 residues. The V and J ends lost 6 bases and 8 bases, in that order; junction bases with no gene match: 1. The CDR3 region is CASRGGDEQFF. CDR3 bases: TGTGCCAGCAGGGGGGGGGATGAGCAGTTCTTC.

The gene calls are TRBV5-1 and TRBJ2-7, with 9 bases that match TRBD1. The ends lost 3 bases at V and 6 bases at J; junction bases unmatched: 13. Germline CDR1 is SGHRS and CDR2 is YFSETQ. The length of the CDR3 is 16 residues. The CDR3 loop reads CASSSQGTGLGGEQYF. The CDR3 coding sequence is TGCGCCAGCAGCTCACAAGGGACAGGGTTAGGTGGCGAGCAGTACTTC.

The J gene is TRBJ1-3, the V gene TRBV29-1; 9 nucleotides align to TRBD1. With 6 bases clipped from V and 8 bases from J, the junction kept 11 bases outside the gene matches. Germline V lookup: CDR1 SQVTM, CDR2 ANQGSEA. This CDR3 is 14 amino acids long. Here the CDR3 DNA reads TGCAGCGTACACCTGGGACAGGGTCGGGACACCATATATTTT. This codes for CSVHLGQGRDTIYF.

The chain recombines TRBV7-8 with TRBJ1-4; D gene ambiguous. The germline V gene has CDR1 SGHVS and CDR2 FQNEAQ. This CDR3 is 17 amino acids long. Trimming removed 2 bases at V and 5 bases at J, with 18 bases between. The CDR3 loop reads CASSLFQVAGENEKLFF. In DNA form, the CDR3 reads TGTGCCAGCAGCTTATTTCAGGTCGCAGGAGAAAATGAAAAACTGTTTTTT.

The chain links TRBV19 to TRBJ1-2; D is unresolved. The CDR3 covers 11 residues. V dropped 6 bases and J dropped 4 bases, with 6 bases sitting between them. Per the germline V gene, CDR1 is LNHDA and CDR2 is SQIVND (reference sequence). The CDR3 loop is CASRATYGYTF. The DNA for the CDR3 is TGTGCCAGTAGGGCAACCTATGGCTACACCTTC.

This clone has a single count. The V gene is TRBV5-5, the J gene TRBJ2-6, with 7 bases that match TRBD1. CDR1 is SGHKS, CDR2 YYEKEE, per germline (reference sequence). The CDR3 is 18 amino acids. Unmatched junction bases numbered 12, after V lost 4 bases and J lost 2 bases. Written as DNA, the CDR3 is TGTGCCAGCAGCCAACTGACAGGGAATATGGCTGGGGCCAACGTCCTGACTTTC. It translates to CASSQLTGNMAGANVLTF. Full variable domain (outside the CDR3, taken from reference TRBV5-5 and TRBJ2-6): DAGVTQSPTHLIKTRGQQVTLRCSPISGHKSVSWYQQVLGQGPQFIFQYYEKEERGRGNFPDRFSARQFPNYSSELNVNALLLGDSALYLCASSQLTGNMAGANVLTFGAGSRLTVL.